This entry describes one T cell receptor (beta chain). Its cognate antigen has yet to be identified. The input lacks base qualities; no much larger clone sits a single base away. Patients with autoimmune disease history or receiving systemic immunosuppression were excluded from the trial. Peripheral blood for TCR sequencing was drawn from every dose cohort at baseline, at cycle 4 day 1 and at cycle 7 day 1. Samples were obtained from an open-label, multicenter, first-in-human phase I dose-escalation trial of ivuxolimab. Adults with locally advanced or metastatic head and neck squamous cell, hepatocellular, melanoma or renal cell carcinoma were enrolled in the trial. CD4+ and CD8+ T cells were sorted separately from peripheral blood before TCR sequencing. This sample was taken from a study of OX40 agonist ivuxolimab in advanced cancers. Describing the broader study: Ivuxolimab was a fully human IgG2 agonistic monoclonal antibody targeting the costimulatory receptor OX40 (CD134). Intravenous ivuxolimab was administered to patients every 2 weeks at six dose levels: 0.01, 0.1, 0.3, 1.5, 3 and 10 mg/kg. Of the roughly 54 patients in dose escalation, some 19 had hepatocellular carcinoma, some 15 had melanoma, 9 had renal cell carcinoma and 9 had head and neck cancer. A male proportion of nearly 85% and a mean age of roughly 58 years, ranging from about 20 to 80, were recorded for the dose-escalation cohort. Patients were allowed to have had prior anti-PD-1, anti-PD-L1 or anti-CTLA-4 therapy, and approximately 40% of the dose-escalation patients had been treated with checkpoint inhibitors. Partial responses were achieved by three dose-escalation patients, of whom one had hepatocellular carcinoma and two had cutaneous melanoma. The point of sequencing TCRbeta in the periphery was to test whether ivuxolimab changed TCR sequence diversity and drove clonal T-cell expansion. The paper covers the monotherapy dose-escalation part of the phase I ivuxolimab trial, which included N ≈ 57 patients. Summary of the overall study and its limitations: The antigen specificity of the clonally expanded peripheral T cells was not determined. After ivuxolimab, more expanded clones were found on average in CD8+ T cells than in CD4+ T cells. Low levels of normalized T-cell clonal expansion were also seen in some nonresponding patients. In partial responders in the 0.1-3.0 mg/kg groups, normalized peripheral clonal expansion was found to be among the lowest, especially among CD8+ T cells. At doses of 0.1 to 3.0 mg/kg, clonal expansion of both CD4+ and CD8+ blood T cells was observed from baseline to week 6.

Genomic DNA was extracted from sorted cells for sequencing of the TCRbeta CDR3 region. The immunoSEQ Assay was used for sequencing of TCRbeta CDR3 regions. Entries here come from immuneACCESS through TCRdb and include only in-frame sequences with V and J called. Some clones fail to appear in such tables; in the studies checked, an unresolved V gene covers under half of the shortfall, and the cause of the remainder is unknown. The sample table holds tens of thousands of clones, of which 80% to 90% were seen once. The leading ten clones occupy roughly 0.56% of the sample. Counted from cysteine to phenylalanine, this CDR3 has 18 amino acids. The only DNA kept is the CDR3, 54 bases in frame from the first base. Trimming takes 5 bases off V and 0 bases off J; junction bases not matched to a gene: 4. As encoded in the germline V gene, CDR1 is SGHAT while CDR2 is FQNNGV.

Here the sequenced sample was CD4+ or CD8+ T cells sorted from blood, taken in a trial of the OX40 agonist ivuxolimab. The chain uses TRBV11-2 and TRBJ2-2; TRBD2 matches 15 bases in the middle. The receptor's source is an adult with an advanced solid tumor such as melanoma, head and neck, liver or kidney cancer. CDR3 sequence: CASSEGTSGRSNTGELFF. The base sequence is TGTGCCAGCAGCGAGGGGACTAGCGGGAGGTCGAACACCGGGGAGCTGTTTTTT.